This T cell receptor beta chain was sequenced in a study of shared clonotypes between healthy human individuals. Methods used by the authors: Filtering was not the same, since immunoSEQ gave junction-only sequences without quality scores. Clones were read by immunoSEQ multiplex PCR, and TCRdb kept only the in-frame ones, dropping some. Clone size and V and J calls were adopted from that table, with D and trimming inferred from the DNA. This sample has millions of clones; 85% to 95% occur once, and the top ten carry under 0.15%. This clone was seen just once. The antigen remains undetermined. Between the trimmed V and J ends, which lost 5 bases and 2 bases, there was a span of 11 bases. The CDR3 is made up of 14 amino acids. The germline gives CDR1 SGHTA, CDR2 FQGNSA. Findings and caveats of the study: Generally, naive subsets came out with larger estimated richness than memory subsets. Non-shared clonotypes displayed generation probabilities falling below those of clonotypes present in all four donors.

The rearrangement links TRBV7-2 to TRBJ2-3, with D uncertain. The material sequenced was naive CD4+ T cells sorted from blood. The subset: CD45RA+ positively selected. The TCR originated in a young man in good health. CDR3 bases: TGTGCCAGCAGCCCAGGACGGCACACAGATACGCAGTATTTT. Amino acid sequence: CASSPGRHTDTQYF.